This T cell receptor (beta chain) emerged from a study of blood T cell repertoires in COVID-19. Study information: Acute and convalescent COVID-19 samples came from the United States, Italy and Spain. T cells, B-cell-depleted T cells, or PBMCs provided the cDNA or gDNA that served as material.

V shed 2 bases and J 5 bases; nucleotides not matched to a gene: 9. The V gene's germline CDR1 is KGHSH and CDR2 LQKENI. There are 16 residues in the CDR3. The data were produced by immunoSEQ multiplex PCR, yet TCRdb's version contains in-frame clones alone and is incomplete. Altogether fewer than 350,000 clones are present, 85% being singletons, with the ten largest covering roughly 2.5%. Enrollees, about 18 to 89 years old, lived in 24 US areas. This sequence was found in a woman aged 45-59 years who had recovered from COVID-19. Sequenced input: PBMCs or T cells enriched from blood (not recorded which). The chain recombines TRBV18 with TRBJ2-1, with 7 bases fitting TRBD2. CDR3 region: CASSPGGASGNNEQFF. CDR3 DNA: TGTGCCAGCTCACCAGGCGGAGCTAGCGGAAACAATGAGCAGTTCTTC.